These 30 T cell receptor beta chains share one sample of origin, sequenced in a study of T cell responses to AZD1222 COVID-19 vaccine. Profiled with immunoSEQ multiplex PCR; TCRdb holds only in-frame clones, not every one. The sample records some 140,000 clones, more than 90% being singletons. Source: peripheral blood, taken on day 0 of AZD1222 vaccination. These receptors all come from an adult in good health.

This chain joins TRBV28 and TRBJ2-1; 10 positions agree with TRBD2. The germline gives CDR1 MDHEN, CDR2 SYDVKM. After removal of 2 bases from V and 7 bases from J, the junction contained 5 bases not matched to a gene. The CDR3 is 15 residues long. The CDR3 bases are TGTGCCAGCAGTTTAGAGCGGGGGGGCAGGAATGAGCAGTTCTTC. Translating gives CASSLERGGRNEQFF.

In this sample, this clone turned up once. V gene TRBV30 combines with J gene TRBJ1-3, with D possibly being TRBD1 (5 bases). The CDR3 consists of 15 residues. CDR1 and CDR2 (germline): GTSNPN, SVGIG (reference sequence). V was clipped by 0 bases and J by 4 bases, with 13 bases between them. CDR3 bases: TGTGCCTGGAGTGTGGTGGGGGGTTTGGGAAACACCATATATTTT. As protein: CAWSVVGGLGNTIYF. The variable domain in full, completed from reference TRBV30 and TRBJ1-3, reads SQTIHQWPATLVQPVGSPLSLECTVEGTSNPNLYWYRQAAGRGLQLLFYSVGIGQISSEVPQNLSASRPQDRQFILSSKKLLLSDSGFYLCAWSVVGGLGNTIYFGEGSWLTVV.

The chain joins TRBV7-2 to TRBJ2-4, with no clear D. Germline-derived CDR1 and CDR2 are SGHTA and FQGNSA. V was shortened by 1 base and J by 1 base, with 8 bases between the two germline ends. This CDR3 region has 15 residues. CDR3 sequence: CASSLGGPAKNIQYF. The CDR3 nucleotides read TGTGCCAGCAGCTTAGGAGGACCGGCCAAAAACATTCAGTACTTC.

This sequence joins TRBV9 and TRBJ1-2; no clear D. V lost 4 bases and J lost 0, with 13 bases in between. The CDR3 consists of 15 residues. The germline V gene encodes CDR1 SGDLS and CDR2 YYNGEE. The CDR3 DNA reads TGTGCCAGCAGCCTCAGAGAGGCTTCTAACTATGGCTACACCTTC. Encoded protein: CASSLREASNYGYTF.

V is TRBV9 and J is TRBJ2-3; 9 positions match TRBD2. CDR1 and CDR2 (germline): SGDLS, YYNGEE. Losses at the gene ends were 2 bases for V and 0 bases for J; bases not matched to a gene: 10. The length of the CDR3 is 18 residues. CDR3 DNA sequence: TGTGCCAGCAGCGTCCGCCAAGAGCGGGGGGCTAGCACAGATACGCAGTATTTT. Translating gives CASSVRQERGASTDTQYF.

This clone was found once. The V call is TRBV5-1, the J call TRBJ1-1; perhaps TRBD1 as D (5 bases). CDR3 size: 14 residues. Trimming took off 4 bases at V and 4 bases at J, with 14 bases between the two ends. Per germline, CDR1 SGHRS and CDR2 YFSETQ. CDR3 amino acids: CASSPSGGVTEAFF. CDR3 sequence (DNA): TGCGCCAGCAGCCCCAGCGGGGGAGTCACTGAAGCTTTCTTT.

This sequence joins TRBV5-1 and TRBJ1-4; weak D call: TRBD1 (5 bases). Between the trimmed V and J ends, which lost 4 bases and 7 bases, there was a span of 11 bases. In germline, CDR1 is SGHRS, CDR2 YFSETQ. The CDR3 covers 13 residues. The CDR3 loop is CASSPRRGEKLFF. In DNA form, the CDR3 reads TGCGCCAGCAGCCCCCGGAGGGGTGAAAAACTGTTTTTT.

V is TRBV7-8 and J is TRBJ2-3; 10 nucleotides line up with TRBD2. Per the germline V gene, CDR1 is SGHVS and CDR2 is FQNEAQ. This CDR3 contains 16 residues. Unmatched junction bases numbered 6, after V lost 1 base and J lost 5 bases. The CDR3 region is CASSLDRLAGVDTQYF. CDR3 DNA sequence: TGTGCCAGCAGCTTAGATAGGCTAGCGGGAGTAGATACGCAGTATTTT.

This rearrangement joins TRBV3-1 (or the pseudogene TRBV3-2) to TRBJ1-4, with D unresolved. V was cut by 6 bases and J by 4 bases, with 15 bases left in between. CDR1 and CDR2 from the germline V gene are LGHDT and YNNKEL (reference sequence). The CDR3 runs 15 residues. CDR3 sequence: CASSPVRGVNEKLFF. DNA of the CDR3: TGTGCCAGCAGTCCGGTCCGCGGGGTTAATGAAAAACTGTTTTTT.

This clone is a singleton in its sample. The chain carries TRBV4-2 and TRBJ1-4, with no clear D. The CDR3 covers 14 residues. V lost 0 bases and J 5 bases, leaving 7 bases between the germline ends. Germline lookup yields CDR1 LGHNA and CDR2 YNFKEQ. CDR3 amino acids: CASSQEGGNEKLFF. CDR3 bases: TGTGCCAGCAGCCAAGAGGGTGGGAATGAAAAACTGTTTTTT.

This chain uses TRBV5-4 with TRBJ2-3, with 12 nucleotides matching TRBD2. V lost 4 bases to trimming and J lost 6 bases; unmatched junction nucleotides: 6. Germline assignment: CDR1 SGHNT and CDR2 YYREEE (reference sequence). The CDR3 extends over 15 amino acids. The CDR3 bases are TGTGCCAGCAGCCTAGGACTAGCGGGAACGGATACGCAGTATTTT. Residues: CASSLGLAGTDTQYF.

Only one count was recorded for this clone. The genes are TRBV3-1 (or the pseudogene TRBV3-2) and TRBJ2-2; 9 bases line up with TRBD1. V lost 3 bases, J lost 4 bases, and 9 bases stayed unmatched. The CDR3 covers 17 residues. Germline CDR1 and CDR2: LGHDT and YNNKEL (reference sequence). CDR3 in amino acids: CASSHLGGTGTTGELFF. DNA for the CDR3: TGTGCCAGCAGCCACCTCGGGGGGACAGGGACCACCGGGGAGCTGTTTTTT.

The V call is TRBV14, the J call TRBJ1-6; 8 bases align to TRBD1. This CDR3 has 13 residues. Germline V gene data show CDR1 as SGHDN and CDR2 as FVKESK. The V and J ends lost 8 bases and 7 bases, in that order; junction bases with no gene match: 4. CDR3 coding DNA: TGTGCCAGCTCCGGGACAGGAAATTCACCCCTCCACTTT. Translating gives CASSGTGNSPLHF.

The chain carries TRBV7-2 and TRBJ1-2; weak D call: TRBD1 (6 bases). Germline V lookup: CDR1 SGHTA, CDR2 FQGNSA. Deletions cut 5 bases from V and 2 bases from J, with 9 bases between. This CDR3 region has 13 residues. The DNA of the CDR3 is TGTGCCAGCAGCCCCGGACAGAACTATGGCTACACCTTC. Translated, it gives CASSPGQNYGYTF. Supplemented by reference TRBV7-2 and TRBJ1-2, the full variable domain reads GAGVSQSPSNKVTEKGKDVELRCDPISGHTALYWYRQSLGQGLEFLIYFQGNSAPDKSGLPSDRFSAERTGGSVSTLTIQRTQQEDSAVYLCASSPGQNYGYTFGSGTRLTVV.

The rearrangement links TRBV19 to TRBJ1-2; D is unclear. The germline V and J ends were trimmed by 4 bases and 6 bases, with 12 bases remaining between them. Per the germline V gene, CDR1 is LNHDA and CDR2 is SQIVND (reference sequence). The CDR3 contains 13 residues. DNA of the CDR3: TGTGCCAGTAGTACCTCGAGAGGGCATGGCTACACCTTC. Translating it yields CASSTSRGHGYTF.

V gene TRBV4-1 combines with J gene TRBJ2-5; possibly TRBD2 for D (5 bases). The germline V gene has CDR1 MGHRA and CDR2 YSYEKL. Between the trimmed V and J ends, which lost 3 bases and 5 bases, there was a span of 13 bases. This CDR3 region has 14 residues. The CDR3 nucleotides read TGCGCCAGCAGCCACCCACTAGAACGGGAGACCCAGTACTTC. As protein: CASSHPLERETQYF.

V is TRBV5-4 and J is TRBJ1-4; D possibly corresponds to TRBD1 (6 bases). The CDR3 covers 16 residues. Per germline, CDR1 SGHNT and CDR2 YYREEE (reference sequence). Trimming left V 5 bases short and J 2 bases short, with 16 bases between. Here the CDR3 DNA reads TGTGCCAGCAGTATGGCGATGGGGGGCACTAATGAAAAACTGTTTTTT. Translating gives CASSMAMGGTNEKLFF.

This chain connects TRBV4-2 to TRBJ1-1; D call uncertain. With 3 bases removed from V and 1 base from J, the gap between germline ends came to 12 bases. CDR1 LGHNA and CDR2 YNFKEQ come from the germline V gene. The CDR3 runs 15 residues. The chain's CDR3 is CASSHMMGTNTEAFF. CDR3 in DNA: TGTGCCAGCAGCCACATGATGGGAACGAACACTGAAGCTTTCTTT.

The chain links TRBV29-1 to TRBJ1-2; D uncertain. V lost 1 base, J lost 4 bases, and 7 bases lay in between. The CDR3 runs to 12 residues. Germline values: CDR1 SQVTM, CDR2 ANQGSEA. The CDR3 DNA follows: TGCAGCGTTGAAGTACTGATCTATGGCTACACCTTC. Its protein product is CSVEVLIYGYTF.

The V gene is TRBV12-5, the J gene TRBJ2-1; TRBD2 matches at 8 bases. Germline CDR1 and CDR2: LGHNT and FRNRAP. The ends lost 10 bases at V and 1 base at J; junction bases unmatched: 12. CDR3 size: 16 residues. The CDR3 is CATAGGSGESYNEQFF. CDR3 coding DNA: TGTGCTACCGCCGGGGGTAGCGGGGAGTCCTACAATGAGCAGTTCTTC.

The gene calls are TRBV19 and TRBJ2-7, with 9 positions matching TRBD2. Per the germline V gene, CDR1 is LNHDA and CDR2 is SQIVND (reference sequence). CDR3 length: 18 amino acids. With 3 bases clipped from V and 0 bases from J, the junction kept 12 bases outside the gene matches. The CDR3 region has the DNA TGTGCCAGTAGTATGATGGCTAGCGGGACTCATCGCTCCTACGAGCAGTACTTC. Protein sequence: CASSMMASGTHRSYEQYF.

This sequence joins TRBV28 and TRBJ2-1; D call uncertain. Germline V gives CDR1 MDHEN, CDR2 SYDVKM. CDR3 length: 14 residues. V lost 6 bases and J lost 7, with 16 bases in between. The CDR3 coding sequence is TGTGCCAGCAGCCCATTAGGCATTGTAAATGAGCAGTTCTTC. Protein: CASSPLGIVNEQFF.

The J gene is TRBJ1-2, the V gene TRBV6-5; 7 nucleotides align to TRBD1. Losses at the gene ends were 11 bases for V and 4 bases for J; bases not matched to a gene: 13. The CDR3 covers 14 residues. The germline V gene has CDR1 MNHEY and CDR2 SVGAGI. The CDR3 region has the DNA TGTGCCGACTCGGACAGGTTTGGAATCTATGGCTACACCTTC. Translating gives CADSDRFGIYGYTF.

This chain joins TRBV5-1 and TRBJ2-7; TRBD1 matches 9 bases. V dropped 3 bases and J dropped 5; count of bases not matched to a gene: 6. Germline V gene sequence: CDR1 SGHRS, CDR2 YFSETQ. The CDR3 runs 14 residues. CDR3 in DNA: TGCGCCAGCAGCTGGGACAGGGTAAGGGACGAGCAGTACTTC. Its translation is CASSWDRVRDEQYF.

The chain has TRBV29-1 and TRBJ1-1; TRBD1 aligns across 7 bases. V lost 5 bases, J lost 7 bases, and 13 bases stayed unmatched. The CDR3 length is 14 residues. CDR1 SQVTM and CDR2 ANQGSEA come from the germline V gene. CDR3 coding DNA: TGCAGCGTTCTAAGGGACAGAGCCGACGTTGAAGCTTTCTTT. This encodes CSVLRDRADVEAFF.

The chain carries TRBV18 and TRBJ1-2; 7 bases are shared with TRBD1. V lost 0 bases and J lost 0; bases outside the gene matches: 7. CDR1 and CDR2 from the germline V gene are KGHSH and LQKENI. This CDR3 has 17 residues. The CDR3 DNA reads TGTGCCAGCTCACCACCCCCAGGGGGTGTAGCTAACTATGGCTACACCTTC. Translating it yields CASSPPPGGVANYGYTF. Filled out from reference TRBV18 and TRBJ1-2, the complete variable domain reads NAGVMQNPRHLVRRRGQEARLRCSPMKGHSHVYWYRQLPEEGLKFMVYLQKENIIDESGMPKERFSAEFPKEGPSILRIQQVVRGDSAAYFCASSPPPGGVANYGYTFGSGTRLTVV.

This clone came up once. The rearrangement links TRBV6-5 to TRBJ1-5, with TRBD1 matching over 7 bases. V lost 5 bases to trimming and J lost 10 bases; unmatched junction nucleotides: 11. The CDR3 extends over 14 amino acids. From germline, CDR1 is MNHEY and CDR2 SVGAGI. The CDR3 coding sequence is TGTGCCAGCAGTAAACAGGGGCGCAGGAATCCCCAGCATTTT. This codes for CASSKQGRRNPQHF.

The chain has TRBV19 and TRBJ2-3, with 7 bases identical to TRBD2. V lost 7 bases and J lost 2; bases outside the gene matches: 9. This CDR3 comprises 15 residues. Germline V gene sequence: CDR1 LNHDA, CDR2 SQIVND (reference sequence). The CDR3 DNA reads TGTGCCAGTACCATTGCGGGGAGGGACACAGATACGCAGTATTTT. Translating it yields CASTIAGRDTDTQYF.

The chain couples TRBV11-3 to TRBJ2-7; D not certain. CDR1 is SGHNT, CDR2 YENEEA, per germline. The CDR3 totals 14 residues. Trimming took off 0 bases at V and 6 bases at J, with 12 bases between the two ends. The CDR3 region is CASSLDPLAGEQYF. CDR3 coding DNA: TGTGCCAGCAGCTTAGATCCATTGGCCGGCGAGCAGTACTTC.

This clone was seen a single time. The V gene is TRBV29-1, the J gene TRBJ2-1; no clear D gene. CDR3 length: 10 amino acids. The germline V gene has CDR1 SQVTM and CDR2 ANQGSEA. Trimming cost V 4 bases and J 4 bases, with 2 bases left between them. The CDR3 loop is CSVVYNEQFF. CDR3 DNA: TGCAGCGTTGTATACAATGAGCAGTTCTTC.